This entry features one TCR beta chain sequence. Its antigen is currently not known. No base qualities exist here, and no much larger clone lies one base off it. The time point label here, explained by the study, means: after neoadjuvant nivolumab, at surgical resection. Patients had been newly diagnosed with stage II-IVA oral cavity squamous cell carcinoma, and no prior systemic or radiation treatment had been given to the patients. The cohort consisted of patients with HPV-negative, locally advanced oral cavity squamous cell carcinoma. No culture maintenance or expansion was done, as the peripheral blood mononuclear cells went straight to analysis. Samples came from a longitudinal correlative study of a single-arm phase II trial of neoadjuvant nivolumab in oral cavity squamous cell carcinoma. Subject-matched pre- and post-treatment PBMCs and tumors from three responders and three non-responders were subjected to genomic DNA-based TCRbeta sequencing. Peripheral blood mononuclear cells were drawn once before nivolumab treatment and a second time after treatment, when surgery took place. The Maxwell RSC DNA from Cells kit was used to isolate genomic DNA from PBMCs.

The data stem from a study of neoadjuvant anti-PD-1 for oral cavity cancer (TCRdb year 2021). Regarding the study in general: Three to four biweekly doses of nivolumab at 3 mg/kg were mostly administered to patients before curative-intent surgical resection. For patients who did not progress, a fourth nivolumab dose was given around day 43, followed by definitive surgical resection on days 50-56. Patients with complete response, partial response or stable disease by RECIST 1.1 were defined as responders, whereas patients with progression were defined as non-responders. A 33% response rate was observed in the parent correlative cohort, in which more than 9 patients were included.

For deep sequencing, each PBMC sample was run in six replicates, with libraries mostly built from 400 to 550 ng of input genomic DNA. The immunoSEQ hsTCRbeta kit was used to prepare TCRbeta libraries according to the manufacturer's instructions. Sequencing of the completed libraries took place using an Illumina NovaSeq 6000 S4 flow cell after they had been pooled to around 3.3 nM. The source study handled its data this way. Raw data preprocessing and quality control were performed with the immunoSEQ Analyzer. The analysis was limited to productive rearrangements, and each clonotype was defined by a unique CDR3 amino acid sequence. Repertoire clonality was estimated as the Gini-Simpson index, which was computed with the R package tcR. Student's t test was used to compare Gini indices, while Pearson correlation assessed associations with tumor size change. The immuneACCESS repertoire file appears here via TCRdb, limited to in-frame rearrangements. These files lack a portion of the clones; in checked studies, under half of the deficit traces to unresolved V genes, and the cause of the others is not known. That table is the source of V, J and clone size, and D and trimming were worked out from the DNA. The sample table lists some 9,800 clones, approximately 59% of them with a count of one. Approximately 4.7% of the sample lies in the top ten.

The paper as a whole reports these results and caveats: Within PBMCs, T cell clonality (Gini index) was significantly higher in non-responders than responders after neoadjuvant nivolumab. A higher pretreatment blood Treg/Th17 ratio correlated with both higher pretreatment blood TCRbeta clonality and lower post-treatment tumor TCRbeta clonality. Only a few patients per response group were included in the TCR analyses, and larger cohorts for validation were called for by the authors.

The germline V and J ends show losses of 5 bases and 4 bases respectively, and no gene match explains 2 bases of the junction. According to the germline V gene (reference sequence), CDR1 reads MNHNY and CDR2 reads SVGAGI. Including cysteine and phenylalanine, the CDR3 has 15 amino acids. Only the CDR3 region is kept as DNA, spanning 45 bases read in frame from base 1. The receptor's source is a person between 40 and 85 years old with oral cavity squamous cell carcinoma. The sequencing here drew on PBMCs, taken after nivolumab (anti-PD-1) treatment. The rearranged chain carries TRBV6-6 and TRBJ2-3; the central 14 bases match TRBD2. CDR3 reads: CASSGGLAGADTQYF. In nucleotides, the sequence is TGTGCCAGCAGTGGGGGACTAGCGGGAGCAGATACGCAGTATTTT.